This T cell receptor beta chain comes out of a study of neurological immune-mediated disorders (dated by TCRdb to the late 2010s). Concerning the study at large: The study compared peripheral blood TCR-beta repertoires of HTLV-I-associated myelopathy (HAM/TSP) patients, multiple sclerosis patients and healthy controls using UMI-based sequencing. The 90 to 110 TCR-beta libraries covered PBMC samples along with longitudinal samples, technical triplicates, and paired sorted CD4+ and CD8+ T-cell subsets. The cohort comprised around 70 subjects: about 15 HAM/TSP patients, approximately 34 multiple sclerosis patients and around 20 healthy controls.

Beyond this particular receptor, the publication reports: TCR clonal expansion was highest in HAM/TSP patients and lowest in MS patients, with MS patients falling below even healthy controls. No identical CDR3 amino acid sequences were shared among expanded clones across subjects, suggesting private TCR-beta repertoires in all groups.

Libraries from unsorted PBMCs were made from 2 million PBMCs kept in RNAlater at -80 degrees C until RNA extraction. PBMCs were separated from peripheral blood using Ficoll-Hypaque density gradient centrifugation and then cryopreserved in liquid nitrogen. As encoded in the germline V gene, CDR1 is SGHRS while CDR2 is YFSETQ. The CDR3, from cysteine to phenylalanine, totals 15 residues. Kept here is only the CDR3 DNA, which spans 45 bases and is read in frame from base 1. Trimming accounts for 3 bases at V and 0 bases at J, while the number of junction bases matched to no gene is 3. cDNA was synthesized by template-switch 5'RACE using a primer carrying a 10-nucleotide random unique molecular identifier by which each TCR transcript was tagged. Over 180 million TCR-beta sequences, covering 15-18 subjects, were produced in each sequencing run. The RNeasy kit was used for extraction of total RNA. The KAPA Real-time Library Amplification kit was used to amplify TCR-beta VDJ regions with primers targeting the TCR constant region and the 5'RACE anchor. Sample indexes and Illumina adaptors were added in a first PCR, after which library yield was increased in a second PCR. After Ampure bead purification, the TCR product of roughly 650 bp was size-selected on a 2% E-gel SizeSelection system. Before pooling, library quality was assessed on a Bioanalyzer, concentration was determined with Qubit, and library quantification was performed with the Kapa Library Quantification kit. Paired-end 2 x 150 bp sequencing of the libraries was performed on an Illumina HiSeq 2500. To increase sequence diversity, roughly 24-32% phiX was spiked into each library pool. The published analysis was carried out like this. The quality-filtered reads were processed with the UMI-based MiGEC pipeline, whose error correction step removed more than 80% of the raw TCR sequences. IMGT germline references were used for aligning VDJ genes, and each clonotype was defined as a unique CDR3 amino acid sequence together with its V-J genes. VDJtools evaluated clonal expansion, Shannon diversity and CDR3 relatedness (CalcPairwiseDistances, ClusterSamples); CLCbio workbench built phylogenetic trees. Clones with at least 8 unique UMIs were defined as expanded, with this threshold being based on coefficient-of-variation modelling across technical triplicates. The public reads were reprocessed in TCRdb via fastp at Q25 and MiXCR, keeping in-frame beta chains. For every CDR3 protein sequence, its rows merge into one entry that carries the most common genes and DNA. The V and J calls here are based on TCRdb, not the publication. This sample has 20,000 to 25,000 distinct CDR3 sequences in its table, and over 9.5% of those were observed once. The ten largest make up 20% to 25% of the sample.

This clonotype was detected many times. Which antigen it targets is not known. One base away there is no much larger clone; base qualities are not given. This receptor was taken from a woman aged 55-70 years with HTLV-1-associated myelopathy (HAM/TSP). The rearranged segments are TRBV5-1 and TRBJ1-1; TRBD1 aligns with 9 central bases. The sample was PBMCs. The DNA reads as follows: TGCGCCAGCAGCTGGGGACAGGGAATGAACACTGAAGCTTTCTTT. It codes for CASSWGQGMNTEAFF.